The clone carrying this TCR beta chain was observed a few times. No antigen is known for it. TCRdb re-analysed the RT-PCR reads in MiXCR, keeping a single row per CDR3 protein. The sample consists of around 650,000 distinct CDR3 sequences, 15% to 19% of them appearing once. These data come from a study of response to subunit inactivated influenza vaccine. Findings of the study overall: Few new T cells, the authors suggested, are recruited by each seasonal influenza vaccination.

The CDR3 has 14 residues. V lost 4 bases and J lost 6; bases outside the gene matches: 5. The germline gives CDR1 SGHRS, CDR2 YFSETQ. This sample comprised PBMCs from blood, obtained 11 to 12 days after vaccination. This receptor was taken from a man aged 45-65 years who received an inactivated influenza vaccine. The genes are TRBV5-1 and TRBJ2-5; 11 nucleotides align to TRBD1. This chain's CDR3 is CASSPGTGGQTQYF. The CDR3 region has the DNA TGCGCCAGCAGCCCCGGGACAGGGGGGCAGACCCAGTACTTC.